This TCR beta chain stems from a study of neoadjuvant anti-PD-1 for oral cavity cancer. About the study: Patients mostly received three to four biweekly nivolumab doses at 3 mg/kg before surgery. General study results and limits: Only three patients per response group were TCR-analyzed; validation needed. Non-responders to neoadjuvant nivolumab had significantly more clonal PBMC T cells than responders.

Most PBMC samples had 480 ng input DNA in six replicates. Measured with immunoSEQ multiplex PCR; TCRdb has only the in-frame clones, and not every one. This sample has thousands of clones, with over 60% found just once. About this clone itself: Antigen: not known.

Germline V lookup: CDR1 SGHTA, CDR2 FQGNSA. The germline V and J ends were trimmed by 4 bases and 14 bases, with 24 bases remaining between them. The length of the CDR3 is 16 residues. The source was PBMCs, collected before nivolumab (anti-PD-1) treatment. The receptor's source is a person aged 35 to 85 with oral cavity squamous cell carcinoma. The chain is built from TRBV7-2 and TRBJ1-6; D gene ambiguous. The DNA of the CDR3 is TGTGCCAGCAGCTCCGAGCCCAGTAGCAGATTTAGATCCCTCCACTTT. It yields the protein CASSSEPSSRFRSLHF.